Here is one TCR beta chain with its context. Germline assignment: CDR1 MDHEN and CDR2 SYDVKM. Trimming stripped 6 bases from V and 8 bases from J, with 16 bases between. The CDR3 has 13 amino acids. Generated by immunoSEQ multiplex PCR, the TCRdb table keeps only in-frame clones and is missing some. Seen here are more than 30,000 clones, around nine tenths observed once, and the top ten hold about 0.41%. The record originates from a study of STAT5B mutations in CD4+ large granular lymphocyte leukemia. This chain connects TRBV28 to TRBJ1-1; unclear D gene. This receptor was obtained from a human donor in good health. Sequences were obtained from CD4+ T cells from blood buffy coats. In DNA form, the CDR3 reads TGTGCCAGCAGCCCCTGGACCAGTCACGAAGCTTTCTTT. Its translation: CASSPWTSHEAFF. Together with reference TRBV28 and TRBJ1-1, the CDR3 gives the full variable domain: DVKVTQSSRYLVKRTGEKVFLECVQDMDHENMFWYRQDPGLGLRLIYFSYDVKMKEKGDIPEGYSVSREKKERFSLILESASTNQTSMYLCASSPWTSHEAFFGQGTRLTVV.